This TCR beta chain was identified in a study of blood T cell repertoires in COVID-19. Germline CDR1 and CDR2: SGHRS and YFSETQ. Trimming took 4 bases from V and 7 from J; bases not matched to a gene: 15. The CDR3 covers 17 residues. Repertoires were generated with immunoSEQ multiplex PCR, while TCRdb's copy carries only in-frame clones and drops some. This sample carries 210,000 or so clones, approximately 80% of them seen once, and the ten largest clones take 8.9%. The genes are TRBV5-1 and TRBJ2-1; 9 bases are a match to TRBD1. What was sequenced was PBMCs or T cells enriched from blood (not recorded which). This clonotype was obtained from a woman aged 50 to 65 with acute COVID-19. The CDR3 loop is CASSRGTGSGLENEQFF. The CDR3 coding sequence is TGCGCCAGCAGCCGAGGGACAGGGTCCGGCCTGGAAAATGAGCAGTTCTTC.